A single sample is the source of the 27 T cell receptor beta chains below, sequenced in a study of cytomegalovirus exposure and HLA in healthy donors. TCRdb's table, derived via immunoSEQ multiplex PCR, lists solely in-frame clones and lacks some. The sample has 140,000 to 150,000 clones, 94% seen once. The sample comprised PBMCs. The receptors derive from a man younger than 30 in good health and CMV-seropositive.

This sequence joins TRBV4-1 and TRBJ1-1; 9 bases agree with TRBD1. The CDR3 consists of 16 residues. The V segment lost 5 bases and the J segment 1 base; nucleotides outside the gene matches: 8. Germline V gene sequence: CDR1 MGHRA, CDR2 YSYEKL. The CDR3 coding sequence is TGCGCCAGCAGCGTAAACAGGGGGCCTGGGAACACTGAAGCTTTCTTT. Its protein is CASSVNRGPGNTEAFF.

The chain's CDR3 is CASSPPVGGYEQYF. The CDR3, as DNA: TGTGCCAGCTCACCCCCCGTGGGGGGTTACGAGCAGTACTTC. The V gene is TRBV18, the J gene TRBJ2-7, with a tentative D call TRBD2 (6 bases). CDR1 is KGHSH, CDR2 LQKENI, per germline. The CDR3 sequence is 14 residues long. Trimming took 3 bases from V and 4 from J, leaving 13 bases between them.

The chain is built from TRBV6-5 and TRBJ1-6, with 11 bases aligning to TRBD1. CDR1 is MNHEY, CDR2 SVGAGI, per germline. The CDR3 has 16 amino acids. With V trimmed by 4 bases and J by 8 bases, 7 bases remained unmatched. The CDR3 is CASSSVRDRGDSPLHF. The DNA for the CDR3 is TGTGCCAGCAGTTCCGTCCGGGACAGGGGGGATTCACCCCTCCACTTT.

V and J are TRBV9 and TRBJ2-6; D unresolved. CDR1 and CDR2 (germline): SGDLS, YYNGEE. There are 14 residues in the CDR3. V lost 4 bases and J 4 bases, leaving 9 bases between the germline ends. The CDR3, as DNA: TGTGCCAGCAGCCTGGAGCCCGGGGCCAACGTCCTGACTTTC. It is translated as CASSLEPGANVLTF.

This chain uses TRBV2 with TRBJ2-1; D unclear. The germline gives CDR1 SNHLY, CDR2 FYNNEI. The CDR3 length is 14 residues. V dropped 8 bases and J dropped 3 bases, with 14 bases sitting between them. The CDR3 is CASVNTPSYNEQFF. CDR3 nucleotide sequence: TGTGCCAGCGTGAATACGCCTAGCTACAATGAGCAGTTCTTC.

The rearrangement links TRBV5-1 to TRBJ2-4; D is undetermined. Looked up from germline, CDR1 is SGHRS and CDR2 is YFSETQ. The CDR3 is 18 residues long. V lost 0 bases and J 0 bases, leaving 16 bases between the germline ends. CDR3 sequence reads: CASSLDLGVPLAKNIQYF. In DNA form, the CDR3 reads TGCGCCAGCAGCTTGGATCTCGGAGTACCCTTAGCCAAAAACATTCAGTACTTC.

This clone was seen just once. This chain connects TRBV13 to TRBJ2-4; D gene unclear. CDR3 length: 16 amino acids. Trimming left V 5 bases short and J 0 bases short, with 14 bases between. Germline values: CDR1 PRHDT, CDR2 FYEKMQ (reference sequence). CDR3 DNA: TGTGCCAGCAGCATCCCTAGAGATATAGCCAAAAACATTCAGTACTTC. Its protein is CASSIPRDIAKNIQYF.

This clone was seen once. CDR3 DNA: TGTGCCAGCAGTGAAAGGGGGGGAGAAGGTTACAATGAGCAGTTCTTC. This codes for CASSERGGEGYNEQFF. V usage is TRBV2 and J usage is TRBJ2-1, with D maybe TRBD2 (7 bases). The CDR3 spans 16 residues. V was pared by 2 bases and J by 4 bases, with 15 bases between. Germline V lookup: CDR1 SNHLY, CDR2 FYNNEI. Looking up the rest from reference TRBV2 and TRBJ2-1 gives the full variable domain: EPEVTQTPSHQVTQMGQEVILRCVPISNHLYFYWYRQILGQKVEFLVSFYNNEISEKSEIFDDQFSVERPDGSNFTLKIRSTKLEDSAMYFCASSERGGEGYNEQFFGPGTRLTVL.

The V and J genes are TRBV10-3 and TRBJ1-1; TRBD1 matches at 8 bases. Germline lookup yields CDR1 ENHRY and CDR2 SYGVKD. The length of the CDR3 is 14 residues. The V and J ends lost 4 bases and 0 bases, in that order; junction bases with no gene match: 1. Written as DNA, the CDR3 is TGTGCCATCAGTGGGGACAGGCTGAACACTGAAGCTTTCTTT. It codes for CAISGDRLNTEAFF.

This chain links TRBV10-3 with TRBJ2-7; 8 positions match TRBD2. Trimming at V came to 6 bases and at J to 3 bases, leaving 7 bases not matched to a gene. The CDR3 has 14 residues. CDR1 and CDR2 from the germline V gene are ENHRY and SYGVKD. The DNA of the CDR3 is TGTGCCATCAGGAGAGCGGGAGAGGTCTACGAGCAGTACTTC. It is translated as CAIRRAGEVYEQYF.

CDR3 region: CASSFSGGSYNEQFF. Here the CDR3 DNA reads TGTGCCAGCAGCTTTAGCGGGGGCTCCTACAATGAGCAGTTCTTC. The chain recombines TRBV7-2 with TRBJ2-1; 9 bases map to TRBD2. CDR1 and CDR2 from the germline V gene are SGHTA and FQGNSA. V lost 3 bases and J lost 0; bases outside the gene matches: 0. The CDR3 is 15 residues long.

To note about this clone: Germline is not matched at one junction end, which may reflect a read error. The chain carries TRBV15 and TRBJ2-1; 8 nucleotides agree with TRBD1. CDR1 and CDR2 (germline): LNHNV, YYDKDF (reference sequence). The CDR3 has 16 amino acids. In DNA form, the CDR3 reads TGTGCCACCAGCAGTCCCGGACAGGGTGGTATCAATGAACAGTTCTTC. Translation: CATSSPGQGGINEQFF.

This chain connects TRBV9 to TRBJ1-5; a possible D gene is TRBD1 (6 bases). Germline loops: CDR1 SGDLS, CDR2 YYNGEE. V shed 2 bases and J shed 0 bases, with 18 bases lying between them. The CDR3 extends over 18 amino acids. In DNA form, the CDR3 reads TGTGCCAGCAGCGTCCGCTTAAGGGGACATTATAGCAATCAGCCCCAGCATTTT. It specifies CASSVRLRGHYSNQPQHF.

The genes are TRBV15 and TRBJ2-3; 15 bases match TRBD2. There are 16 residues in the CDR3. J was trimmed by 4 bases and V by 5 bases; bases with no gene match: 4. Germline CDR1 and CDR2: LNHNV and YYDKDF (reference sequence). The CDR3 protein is CATSPRTSGRADTQYF. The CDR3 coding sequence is TGTGCCACCAGCCCTCGGACTAGCGGGAGGGCAGATACGCAGTATTTT.

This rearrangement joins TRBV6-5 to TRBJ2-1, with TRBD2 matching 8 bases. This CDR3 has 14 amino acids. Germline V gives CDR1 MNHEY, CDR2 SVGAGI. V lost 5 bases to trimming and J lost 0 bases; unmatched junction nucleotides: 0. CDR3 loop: CASSSGSSYNEQFF. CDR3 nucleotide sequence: TGTGCCAGCAGTAGCGGGAGCTCCTACAATGAGCAGTTCTTC.

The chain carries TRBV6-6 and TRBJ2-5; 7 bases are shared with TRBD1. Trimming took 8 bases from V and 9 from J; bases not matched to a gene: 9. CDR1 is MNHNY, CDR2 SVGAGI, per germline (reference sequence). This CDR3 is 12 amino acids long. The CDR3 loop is CASQGTAGAQYF. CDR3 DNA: TGTGCCAGCCAAGGGACAGCCGGGGCCCAGTACTTC.

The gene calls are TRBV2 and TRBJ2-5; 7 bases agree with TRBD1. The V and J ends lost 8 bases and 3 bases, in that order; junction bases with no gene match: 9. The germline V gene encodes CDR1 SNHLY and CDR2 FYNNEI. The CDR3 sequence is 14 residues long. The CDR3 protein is CASGREGGEETQYF. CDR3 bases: TGTGCCAGCGGCCGTGAAGGGGGCGAAGAGACCCAGTACTTC.

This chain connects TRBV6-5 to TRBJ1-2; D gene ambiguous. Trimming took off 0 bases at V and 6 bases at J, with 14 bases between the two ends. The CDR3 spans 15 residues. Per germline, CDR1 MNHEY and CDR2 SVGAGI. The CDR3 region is CASSYSRGIYHGYTF. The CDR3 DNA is TGTGCCAGCAGTTACTCGAGAGGCATCTACCATGGCTACACCTTC.

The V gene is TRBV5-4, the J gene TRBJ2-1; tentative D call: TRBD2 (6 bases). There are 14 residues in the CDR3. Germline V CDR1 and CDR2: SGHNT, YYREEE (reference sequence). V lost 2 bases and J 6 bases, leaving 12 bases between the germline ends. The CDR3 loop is CASSLPGEGNEQFF. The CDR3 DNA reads TGTGCCAGCAGCTTACCGGGAGAGGGCAATGAGCAGTTCTTC.

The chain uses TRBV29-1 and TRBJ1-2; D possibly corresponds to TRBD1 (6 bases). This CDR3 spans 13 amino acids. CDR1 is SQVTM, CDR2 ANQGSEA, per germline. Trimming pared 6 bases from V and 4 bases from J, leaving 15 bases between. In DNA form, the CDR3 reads TGCAGCGTGACAGGTGGAAAGGGCTATGGCTACACCTTC. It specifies CSVTGGKGYGYTF.

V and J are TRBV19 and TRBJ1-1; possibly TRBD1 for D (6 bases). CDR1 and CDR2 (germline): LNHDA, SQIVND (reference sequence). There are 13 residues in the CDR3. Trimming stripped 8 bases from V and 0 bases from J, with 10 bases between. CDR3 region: CASYGQMNTEAFF. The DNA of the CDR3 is TGTGCCAGTTATGGACAGATGAACACTGAAGCTTTCTTT.

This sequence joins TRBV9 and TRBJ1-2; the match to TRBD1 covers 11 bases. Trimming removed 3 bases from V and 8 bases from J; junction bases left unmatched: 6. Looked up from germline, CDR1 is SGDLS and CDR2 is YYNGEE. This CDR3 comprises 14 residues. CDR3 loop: CASSAGQGAGGYTF. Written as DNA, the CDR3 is TGTGCCAGCAGCGCCGGACAGGGGGCGGGAGGCTACACCTTC.

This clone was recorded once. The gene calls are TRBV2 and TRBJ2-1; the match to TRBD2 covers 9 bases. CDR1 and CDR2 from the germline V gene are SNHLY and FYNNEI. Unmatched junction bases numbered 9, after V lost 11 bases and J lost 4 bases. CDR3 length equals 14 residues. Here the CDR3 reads CAGTSSGIYNEQFF. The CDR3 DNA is TGTGCCGGGACCTCTAGCGGGATTTACAATGAGCAGTTCTTC.

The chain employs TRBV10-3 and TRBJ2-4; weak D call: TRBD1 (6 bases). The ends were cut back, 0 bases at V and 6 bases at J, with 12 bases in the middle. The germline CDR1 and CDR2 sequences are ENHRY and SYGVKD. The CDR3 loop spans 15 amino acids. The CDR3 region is CAISESGTTPNIQYF. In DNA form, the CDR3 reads TGTGCCATCAGTGAGTCCGGGACAACCCCAAACATTCAGTACTTC.

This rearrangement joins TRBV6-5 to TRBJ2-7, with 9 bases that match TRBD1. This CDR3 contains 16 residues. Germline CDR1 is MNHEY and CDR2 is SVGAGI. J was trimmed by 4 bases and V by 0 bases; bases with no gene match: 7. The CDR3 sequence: CASSYSITDRGYEQYF. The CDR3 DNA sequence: TGTGCCAGCAGTTACTCGATCACGGACAGGGGATACGAGCAGTACTTC.

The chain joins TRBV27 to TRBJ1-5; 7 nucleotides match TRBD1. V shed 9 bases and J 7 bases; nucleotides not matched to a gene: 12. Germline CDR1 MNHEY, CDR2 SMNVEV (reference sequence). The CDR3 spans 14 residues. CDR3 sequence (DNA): TGTGCCAGTAGCGTGTCGACAGGGTGGCAGCCCCAGCATTTT. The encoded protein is CASSVSTGWQPQHF.

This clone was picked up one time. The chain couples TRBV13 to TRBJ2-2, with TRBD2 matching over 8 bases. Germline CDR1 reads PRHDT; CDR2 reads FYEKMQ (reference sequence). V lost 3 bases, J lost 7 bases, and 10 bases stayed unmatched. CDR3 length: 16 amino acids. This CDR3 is CASSFSSGPGGGELFF. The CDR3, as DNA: TGTGCCAGCAGCTTCTCTAGCGGGCCCGGCGGCGGGGAGCTGTTTTTT.